Sequencing of this T cell receptor (beta chain) was carried out in a study of blood T cell repertoires in COVID-19. Study overall: Donors in the United States, Italy and Spain gave samples during acute or convalescent COVID-19.

Repertoires were generated with immunoSEQ multiplex PCR, while TCRdb's copy carries only in-frame clones and drops some. The sample has roughly 35,000 clones, roughly 75% seen once; the top ten hold 16%. Germline V gives CDR1 GTSNPN, CDR2 SVGIG (reference sequence). V lost 0 bases to trimming and J lost 5 bases, with 19 bases between them. The CDR3 spans 16 residues. The receptor comes from a man aged 65 to 79 with acute or convalescent COVID-19. The chain couples TRBV30 to TRBJ1-2, with D perhaps TRBD1 (5 bases). The sample taken for sequencing was peripheral blood. For the CDR3, the DNA is TGTGCCTGGAGTGTCTACAGGCCCCTTCGTCGATATGGCTACACCTTC. Its protein product is CAWSVYRPLRRYGYTF.